The 20 T cell receptor beta chains below were found in one sample sequenced in a study of cytomegalovirus exposure and HLA in healthy donors. The table came from immunoSEQ multiplex PCR; TCRdb's copy has only in-frame clones and leaves some out. The data contain under 200,000 clones, approximately 86% of them singletons. Sequences were obtained from PBMCs. Every receptor here comes from a woman in her late teens or twenties in good health and CMV-seronegative.

The V and J genes are TRBV9 and TRBJ2-1; 7 positions agree with TRBD2. Unmatched junction bases numbered 7, after V lost 1 base and J lost 6 bases. The CDR3 covers 15 residues. In germline, CDR1 is SGDLS, CDR2 YYNGEE. CDR3 in amino acids: CASSVSAGAVNEQFF. As DNA, the CDR3 is TGTGCCAGCAGCGTAAGCGCGGGAGCCGTCAATGAGCAGTTCTTC. Variable domain in full (rest from reference TRBV9 and TRBJ2-1): DSGVTQTPKHLITATGQRVTLRCSPRSGDLSVYWYQQSLDQGLQFLIQYYNGEERAKGNILERFSAQQFPDLHSELNLSSLELGDSALYFCASSVSAGAVNEQFFGPGTRLTVL.

The V gene is TRBV5-1, the J gene TRBJ1-2, with TRBD1 matching over 7 bases. Losses at the gene ends were 4 bases for V and 6 bases for J; bases not matched to a gene: 6. The CDR3 has 13 residues. Germline CDR1 SGHRS, CDR2 YFSETQ. The CDR3 coding sequence is TGCGCCAGCAGCGAACAGGGGTTAGATGGCTACACCTTC. As protein: CASSEQGLDGYTF.

J is TRBJ1-2 and V is TRBV5-6, with TRBD1 matching over 7 bases. V dropped 3 bases and J dropped 7; count of bases not matched to a gene: 9. The CDR3 runs 14 residues. Germline CDR1 SGHDT, CDR2 YYEEEE. CDR3 DNA: TGTGCCAGCAGCTCGAGTACAGGGGCGATTGGCTACACCTTC. It specifies CASSSSTGAIGYTF.

The CDR3 bases are TGTGCCAGCAGTGAGGTATACAATGAGCAGTTCTTC. Residues: CASSEVYNEQFF. J is TRBJ2-1 and V is TRBV27; D gene ambiguous. CDR1 is MNHEY and CDR2 is SMNVEV in the germline V gene (reference sequence). CDR3 length: 12 amino acids. Trimming stripped 5 bases from V and 4 bases from J, with 6 bases between.

This clone was seen more than once but under ten times. The chain is built from TRBV5-4 and TRBJ1-1; D gene ambiguous. Germline CDR1 and CDR2: SGHNT and YYREEE (reference sequence). The CDR3 runs to 13 residues. Trimming removed 4 bases from V and 2 bases from J, with 9 bases in between. The CDR3 bases are TGTGCCAGCAGCCCCTGGGCCAACACTGAAGCTTTCTTT. Translating gives CASSPWANTEAFF.

CDR3 nucleotides: TGTGCCAGCAGCCTAAGCGGGAGATTCAACAATGAGCAGTTCTTC. It codes for CASSLSGRFNNEQFF. This chain uses TRBV5-6 with TRBJ2-1; 8 bases fit TRBD2. The germline gives CDR1 SGHDT, CDR2 YYEEEE. Germline trimming cut 4 bases from V and 5 bases from J; bases unmatched to any gene: 8. The CDR3 loop spans 15 amino acids.

The chain couples TRBV19 to TRBJ2-7, with D perhaps matching TRBD1 (7 bases). Germline V gene lookup returns CDR1 LNHDA and CDR2 SQIVND (reference sequence). V shed 4 bases and J shed 4 bases, with 14 bases lying between them. This CDR3 has 14 amino acids. CDR3 sequence (DNA): TGTGCCAGTAGTAAGGCAGGGGGGCCTTACGAGCAGTACTTC. This sequence encodes CASSKAGGPYEQYF.

The rearrangement uses TRBV7-9 and TRBJ2-5; 7 positions match TRBD1. CDR1 is SEHNR, CDR2 FQNEAQ, per germline (reference sequence). This CDR3 contains 17 residues. Losses at the gene ends were 6 bases for V and 4 bases for J; bases not matched to a gene: 17. The CDR3 bases are TGTGCCAGCAGACGACGAACTTACAGGGGAAAAATAGAGACCCAGTACTTC. It encodes CASRRRTYRGKIETQYF. The full variable domain, completed using reference TRBV7-9 and TRBJ2-5, is DTGVSQNPRHKITKRGQNVTFRCDPISEHNRLYWYRQTLGQGPEFLTYFQNEAQLEKSRLLSDRFSAERPKGSFSTLEIQRTEQGDSAMYLCASRRRTYRGKIETQYFGPGTRLLVL.

This chain joins TRBV4-3 and TRBJ2-7; TRBD2 might be the D (5 bases). The length of the CDR3 is 14 residues. V was clipped by 4 bases and J by 3 bases, with 13 bases between them. Germline CDR1 LGHNA, CDR2 YSLEER. In DNA, the CDR3 is TGCGCCAGCAGCCCCCGGGATGGGAGCTACGAGCAGTACTTC. Amino acids: CASSPRDGSYEQYF.

CDR3 residues: CASSTDASGGTYEQYF. As DNA, the CDR3 is TGTGCCAGTAGTACGGATGCTAGCGGGGGGACCTACGAGCAGTACTTC. The chain employs TRBV19 and TRBJ2-7, with TRBD2 matching 11 bases. This CDR3 spans 16 amino acids. The germline V gene has CDR1 LNHDA and CDR2 SQIVND (reference sequence). With V trimmed by 4 bases and J by 2 bases, 7 bases remained unmatched.

This chain links TRBV2 with TRBJ1-5; 7 bases agree with TRBD1. The CDR3 runs 14 residues. The ends lost 6 bases at V and 7 bases at J; junction bases unmatched: 9. Germline V lookup: CDR1 SNHLY, CDR2 FYNNEI. The CDR3 loop reads CASRERQGGQPQHF. CDR3 DNA sequence: TGTGCCAGCAGAGAAAGACAGGGTGGGCAGCCCCAGCATTTT.

The genes are TRBV7-9 and TRBJ1-1, with D possibly being TRBD1 (5 bases). In germline, CDR1 is SEHNR, CDR2 FQNEAQ (reference sequence). This CDR3 has 15 residues. The V and J ends lost 2 bases and 4 bases respectively, with 14 bases between them. DNA of the CDR3: TGTGCCAGCAGCTTAAACCCCACGGGGGTCACTGAAGCTTTCTTT. It is translated as CASSLNPTGVTEAFF.

V usage is TRBV29-1 and J usage is TRBJ2-2, with D maybe TRBD1 (6 bases). CDR1 SQVTM and CDR2 ANQGSEA come from the germline V gene. V was trimmed by 0 bases and J by 6 bases, leaving 14 bases between them. The CDR3 has 15 residues. The CDR3 loop is CSVEDRGGRAGELFF. DNA of the CDR3: TGCAGCGTTGAAGATAGAGGGGGTAGGGCCGGGGAGCTGTTTTTT.

This sequence joins TRBV10-2 and TRBJ1-2; TRBD1 matches at 9 bases. Germline CDR1 reads WSHSY; CDR2 reads SAAADI. With V trimmed by 7 bases and J by 6 bases, 6 bases remained unmatched. CDR3 length: 13 residues. The CDR3, as DNA: TGCGCCAGCAATCTACAGGGGGCGGATGGCTACACCTTC. Translating it yields CASNLQGADGYTF.

The rearrangement uses TRBV18 and TRBJ2-4, with 11 bases lining up with TRBD2. Germline lookup yields CDR1 KGHSH and CDR2 LQKENI. CDR3 length: 15 residues. With V trimmed by 4 bases and J by 15 bases, 14 bases remained unmatched. CDR3 DNA sequence: TGTGCCAGCTCACAAACTAGCGGGAGATTCTCTCCTTTGTACTTC. The encoded protein is CASSQTSGRFSPLYF.

The V gene is TRBV19, the J gene TRBJ1-2; 8 positions agree with TRBD1. The CDR3 totals 13 residues. Losses at the gene ends were 4 bases for V and 4 bases for J; bases not matched to a gene: 2. From germline, CDR1 is LNHDA and CDR2 SQIVND (reference sequence). CDR3 nucleotide sequence: TGTGCCAGTAGTACAGGGGGCGCCTATGGCTACACCTTC. Amino acid sequence: CASSTGGAYGYTF.

The chain carries TRBV11-2 and TRBJ2-5, with 8 bases lining up with TRBD2. CDR1 is SGHAT, CDR2 FQNNGV, per germline. CDR3 length: 16 residues. The ends lost 2 bases at V and 1 base at J; junction bases unmatched: 6. CDR3 nucleotide sequence: TGTGCCAGCAGCTTATCCGGGACTAGTTCCCAAGAGACCCAGTACTTC. Encoded protein: CASSLSGTSSQETQYF.

The gene calls are TRBV9 and TRBJ2-1, with D possibly matching TRBD2 (5 bases). V was trimmed by 2 bases and J by 0 bases, leaving 9 bases between them. The CDR3 covers 15 residues. Germline V gene sequence: CDR1 SGDLS, CDR2 YYNGEE. The CDR3 DNA follows: TGTGCCAGCAGCGTTAGCGTAGGCTCCTACAATGAGCAGTTCTTC. Translation: CASSVSVGSYNEQFF.

The V gene is TRBV12-5, the J gene TRBJ2-5; the D gene is possibly TRBD2 (6 bases). The CDR3 has 15 amino acids. CDR1 and CDR2 (germline): LGHNT, FRNRAP. The V end lost 1 base, the J end lost 4 bases, and 13 bases lay between the germline ends. CDR3 in amino acids: CASGLDAGLGETQYF. The CDR3 DNA sequence: TGTGCTAGTGGTTTGGACGCGGGGTTGGGAGAGACCCAGTACTTC.

The V call is TRBV9, the J call TRBJ2-3; maybe TRBD2 (6 bases). Trimming took off 2 bases at V and 4 bases at J, with 14 bases between the two ends. This CDR3 is 15 amino acids long. The germline V gene encodes CDR1 SGDLS and CDR2 YYNGEE. CDR3 sequence (DNA): TGTGCCAGCAGCGTGGCGGGGAGATCGGCAGATACGCAGTATTTT. Its protein is CASSVAGRSADTQYF.